Below, 17 T cell receptor beta chains from the same sample are listed, as sequenced in a study of T cell responses to AZD1222 COVID-19 vaccine. Only in-frame clones appear in the TCRdb table, and some are missing; sequencing was by immunoSEQ multiplex PCR. Of around 140,000 clones in the sample, around 85% were seen once. Sample: peripheral blood, taken on day 0 of AZD1222 vaccination. Every receptor here comes from an adult in good health.

The rearrangement uses TRBV7-2 and TRBJ2-3; D remains unclear. CDR3 length equals 13 residues. Trimming removed 3 bases at V and 2 bases at J, with 6 bases between. Per germline, CDR1 SGHTA and CDR2 FQGNSA. CDR3 DNA: TGTGCCAGCAGCTTCGAGACCACAGATACGCAGTATTTT. Its translation is CASSFETTDTQYF.

The chain combines TRBV25-1 with TRBJ1-1; D unresolved. This CDR3 comprises 11 residues. V lost 10 bases and J 1 base, leaving 7 bases between the germline ends. Germline V lookup: CDR1 MGHDK, CDR2 SYGVNS. The CDR3 DNA is TGTGCCACCCGAGCGAACACTGAAGCTTTCTTT. It specifies CATRANTEAFF.

The rearrangement links TRBV6-5 to TRBJ1-5; D uncertain. CDR1 and CDR2 (germline): MNHEY, SVGAGI. This CDR3 spans 14 amino acids. The V end lost 8 bases, the J end lost 3 bases, and 14 bases lay between the germline ends. CDR3 residues: CASASLSFNQPQHF. The CDR3 region has the DNA TGTGCCAGCGCGTCCCTGAGTTTCAATCAGCCCCAGCATTTT.

This chain connects TRBV2 to TRBJ2-1; TRBD2 matches at 8 bases. After removal of 8 bases from V and 7 bases from J, the junction contained 7 bases not matched to a gene. Germline loops: CDR1 SNHLY, CDR2 FYNNEI. This CDR3 is built from 13 residues. The CDR3 DNA is TGTGCCAGCCACGGGGGACTAGGGAATGAGCAGTTCTTC. Its protein product is CASHGGLGNEQFF. The complete variable domain, with remaining parts taken from reference TRBV2 and TRBJ2-1, reads EPEVTQTPSHQVTQMGQEVILRCVPISNHLYFYWYRQILGQKVEFLVSFYNNEISEKSEIFDDQFSVERPDGSNFTLKIRSTKLEDSAMYFCASHGGLGNEQFFGPGTRLTVL.

The V call is TRBV29-1, the J call TRBJ1-1; 10 bases are a match to TRBD1. The CDR3 length is 13 residues. V lost 4 bases to trimming and J lost 3 bases; unmatched junction nucleotides: 2. Per the germline V gene, CDR1 is SQVTM and CDR2 is ANQGSEA. CDR3 DNA sequence: TGCAGCGTTGGAGGACAGGGGGACACTGAAGCTTTCTTT. Protein product: CSVGGQGDTEAFF.

This chain links TRBV29-1 with TRBJ1-2; 7 bases map to TRBD1. V lost 7 bases, J lost 6 bases, and 20 bases stayed unmatched. This CDR3 spans 16 amino acids. CDR1 and CDR2 (germline): SQVTM, ANQGSEA. The chain's CDR3 is CSALGGGLGARDGYTF. CDR3 sequence (DNA): TGCAGCGCCTTAGGGGGCGGCTTGGGGGCCAGGGATGGCTACACCTTC.

V gene TRBV18 combines with J gene TRBJ1-1, with D possibly TRBD1 on 6 matching bases. Trimming removed 0 bases at V and 3 bases at J, with 14 bases between. This CDR3 has 16 amino acids. In germline, CDR1 is KGHSH, CDR2 LQKENI. This CDR3 is CASSPPSGKGDTEAFF. As DNA, the CDR3 is TGTGCCAGCTCACCACCGTCGGGGAAGGGGGACACTGAAGCTTTCTTT.

V usage is TRBV4-1 and J usage is TRBJ1-2, with 9 bases identical to TRBD1. The CDR3 length is 15 residues. J gave up 8 bases and V 4 bases, and 11 bases lay outside the gene matches. Germline CDR1 and CDR2: MGHRA and YSYEKL. CDR3 region: CASSLPGTGKKGYTF. DNA for the CDR3: TGCGCCAGCAGCCTCCCGGGGACAGGGAAAAAGGGCTACACCTTC.

This clone was counted a single time. J is TRBJ2-7 and V is TRBV2; D is ambiguous. The CDR3 is 14 residues long. The ends were cut back, 6 bases at V and 3 bases at J, with 15 bases in the middle. Germline V gene data show CDR1 as SNHLY and CDR2 as FYNNEI. The DNA of the CDR3 is TGTGCCAGCAGGGTCGTTCAAACCTTCTACGAGCAGTACTTC. Residues: CASRVVQTFYEQYF.

The rearrangement links TRBV5-1 to TRBJ2-1; D call uncertain. Germline assignment: CDR1 SGHRS and CDR2 YFSETQ. The CDR3 is 15 amino acids. V lost 2 bases and J 2 bases, leaving 11 bases between the germline ends. CDR3: CASSFGRAAYNEQFF. The CDR3 DNA sequence: TGCGCCAGCAGCTTCGGGCGTGCGGCCTACAATGAGCAGTTCTTC.

V gene TRBV4-1 combines with J gene TRBJ1-2, with D unclear. V was pared by 2 bases and J by 5 bases, with 15 bases between. Germline assignment: CDR1 MGHRA and CDR2 YSYEKL. This CDR3 is built from 15 residues. The CDR3 is CASSQPGPRKYGYTF. Written as DNA, the CDR3 is TGCGCCAGCAGCCAACCGGGCCCGAGGAAGTATGGCTACACCTTC.

The chain links TRBV6-5 to TRBJ1-1; 8 nucleotides line up with TRBD1. CDR1 is MNHEY and CDR2 is SVGAGI in the germline V gene. CDR3 length equals 13 residues. V trimming: 7 bases; J trimming: 3 bases; junction bases outside the gene matches: 4. DNA for the CDR3: TGTGCCAGCAAGGGACAGGTGGACACTGAAGCTTTCTTT. Translation: CASKGQVDTEAFF.

The chain carries TRBV19 and TRBJ2-4; D unclear. CDR3 length equals 14 residues. Deletions cut 3 bases from V and 8 bases from J, with 14 bases between. Germline CDR1 is LNHDA and CDR2 is SQIVND (reference sequence). CDR3 DNA sequence: TGTGCCAGTAGTATGGATGGCAGTGAATACATTCAGTACTTC. Protein product: CASSMDGSEYIQYF.

The chain couples TRBV27 to TRBJ1-5; 7 nucleotides line up with TRBD1. Germline CDR1 and CDR2: MNHEY and SMNVEV (reference sequence). There are 16 residues in the CDR3. V lost 5 bases and J lost 1; bases outside the gene matches: 8. The CDR3 DNA is TGTGCCAGCAGTCCGTACAGGGGAGGGAGCAATCAGCCCCAGCATTTT. It is translated as CASSPYRGGSNQPQHF.

The V call is TRBV6-1, the J call TRBJ1-2; TRBD1 agrees at 7 bases. V lost 0 bases to trimming and J lost 3 bases; unmatched junction nucleotides: 4. This CDR3 spans 15 amino acids. Germline assignment: CDR1 MNHNS and CDR2 SASEGT. CDR3 coding DNA: TGTGCCAGCAGTGAAGCCGACACAGGGGACTATGGCTACACCTTC. Protein: CASSEADTGDYGYTF.

The rearrangement uses TRBV5-8 and TRBJ1-2; possibly TRBD1 for D (5 bases). Per the germline V gene, CDR1 is SGHTS and CDR2 is YDEGEE. The CDR3 sequence is 16 residues long. Between the trimmed V and J ends, which lost 4 bases and 6 bases, there was a span of 22 bases. This CDR3 is CASSRTVGASVHGYTF. CDR3 sequence (DNA): TGTGCCAGCAGCCGTACGGTCGGGGCTTCGGTCCATGGCTACACCTTC.

The CDR3 nucleotides read TGTGCCAGCAGCAGGGGGAACTATGGCTACACCTTC. It translates to CASSRGNYGYTF. The rearrangement joins TRBV12-3 or TRBV12-4 to TRBJ1-2; 7 bases fit TRBD1. Losses at the gene ends were 6 bases for V and 2 bases for J; bases not matched to a gene: 0. The CDR3 has 12 amino acids.